A selection of T cell receptor beta chains follows, all from one sample in a study of blood T cell repertoires in COVID-19. The assay was immunoSEQ multiplex PCR, and TCRdb's table has in-frame clones only and misses some. In the table there are about 310,000 clones, about 89% of which are singletons. Sequencing used PBMCs or T cells enriched from blood (not recorded which). The receptors were gathered from a woman aged 40 to 50 who had recovered from COVID-19. The CDR3 runs from the conserved cysteine through the conserved F or W. Fields, in order: J gene, clone size, V gene, D gene, CDR3 protein, CDR3 DNA. A D gene is named only where the DNA matches it firmly. Not all rows give a size; the values are once, few, many and, for expanded clones, a class.

J gene: TRBJ2-1
clone size: .
V gene: TRBV5-4
D gene: TRBD2
CDR3 protein: CASSQTSGSYNEQFF
CDR3 DNA: TGTGCCAGCAGCCAGACTAGCGGGTCTTACAATGAGCAGTTCTTC

J gene: TRBJ2-7
clone size: .
V gene: TRBV2
D gene: .
CDR3 protein: CASSLEGRYYEQYF
CDR3 DNA: TGTGCCAGCAGTCTGGAGGGGCGATACTACGAGCAGTACTTC

J gene: TRBJ1-2
clone size: few
V gene: TRBV11-2
D gene: TRBD1
CDR3 protein: CASSPSRDRAYGYTF
CDR3 DNA: TGTGCCAGCAGCCCATCCCGGGACAGGGCTTATGGCTACACCTTC

J gene: TRBJ2-3
clone size: .
V gene: TRBV3-1/TRBV3-2
D gene: TRBD2
CDR3 protein: CASSGRTSGITSTDTQYF
CDR3 DNA: TGTGCCAGCAGCGGACGGACTAGCGGGATAACTAGCACAGATACGCAGTATTTT

J gene: TRBJ1-4
clone size: .
V gene: TRBV5-1
D gene: TRBD1
CDR3 protein: CASSPVRGRDNEKLFF
CDR3 DNA: TGCGCCAGCAGCCCAGTAAGGGGGCGGGATAATGAAAAACTGTTTTTT

J gene: TRBJ1-1
clone size: .
V gene: TRBV10-2
D gene: .
CDR3 protein: CASSESTGAGTEAFF
CDR3 DNA: TGCGCCAGCAGTGAGTCGACGGGAGCGGGTACTGAAGCTTTCTTT

J gene: TRBJ2-3
clone size: .
V gene: TRBV19
D gene: .
CDR3 protein: CASSMGGFTDTQYF
CDR3 DNA: TGTGCCAGTAGTATGGGCGGGTTCACAGATACGCAGTATTTT

J gene: TRBJ2-1
clone size: .
V gene: TRBV18
D gene: TRBD2
CDR3 protein: CASSPLAGSYNEQFF
CDR3 DNA: TGTGCCAGCTCACCTCTAGCGGGCTCCTACAATGAGCAGTTCTTC

J gene: TRBJ2-2
clone size: .
V gene: TRBV7-3
D gene: TRBD2
CDR3 protein: CASSPGLGGTGELFF
CDR3 DNA: TGTGCCAGCAGCCCGGGACTAGGAGGCACCGGGGAGCTGTTTTTT

J gene: TRBJ1-2
clone size: .
V gene: TRBV18
D gene: TRBD1
CDR3 protein: CASSPSGGAGPLFYTF
CDR3 DNA: TGTGCCAGCTCACCGTCAGGGGGCGCCGGGCCCCTATTCTACACCTTC

J gene: TRBJ1-5
clone size: .
V gene: TRBV3-1/TRBV3-2
D gene: .
CDR3 protein: CASSQDPPRSNQPQHF
CDR3 DNA: TGTGCCAGCAGCCAAGATCCCCCCAGGAGCAATCAGCCCCAGCATTTT

J gene: TRBJ1-1
clone size: .
V gene: TRBV10-2
D gene: TRBD1
CDR3 protein: CASSGFAGGNTEAFF
CDR3 DNA: TGCGCCAGCAGTGGGTTTGCAGGGGGGAACACTGAAGCTTTCTTT

J gene: TRBJ2-7
clone size: .
V gene: TRBV30
D gene: TRBD1
CDR3 protein: CAWSGQGAYEQYF
CDR3 DNA: TGTGCCTGGAGTGGACAGGGGGCATACGAGCAGTACTTC

J gene: TRBJ1-2
clone size: .
V gene: TRBV9
D gene: .
CDR3 protein: CASSVGATVRDGYTF
CDR3 DNA: TGTGCCAGCAGCGTAGGGGCCACAGTGAGGGATGGCTACACCTTC

J gene: TRBJ1-1
clone size: .
V gene: TRBV27
D gene: .
CDR3 protein: CASSLREGTEAFF
CDR3 DNA: TGTGCCAGCAGTTTAAGAGAGGGCACTGAAGCTTTCTTT

J gene: TRBJ1-6
clone size: .
V gene: TRBV5-1
D gene: .
CDR3 protein: CASSLNPPGSAYNSPLHF
CDR3 DNA: TGCGCCAGCAGCTTGAACCCCCCGGGGAGCGCCTATAATTCACCCCTCCACTTT

J gene: TRBJ2-5
clone size: .
V gene: TRBV2
D gene: .
CDR3 protein: CASSEVTDQETQYF
CDR3 DNA: TGTGCCAGCAGTGAAGTTACAGACCAAGAGACCCAGTACTTC

J gene: TRBJ1-5
clone size: .
V gene: TRBV10-3
D gene: .
CDR3 protein: CAISAAGLNQPQHF
CDR3 DNA: TGTGCCATCAGTGCTGCAGGGCTGAATCAGCCCCAGCATTTT

J gene: TRBJ2-7
clone size: .
V gene: TRBV18
D gene: .
CDR3 protein: CASSPLEIREQYF
CDR3 DNA: TGTGCCAGCTCACCTCTTGAGATTCGCGAGCAGTACTTC

J gene: TRBJ1-1
clone size: .
V gene: TRBV7-2
D gene: TRBD1
CDR3 protein: CASSFPGTGVGNTEAFF
CDR3 DNA: TGTGCCAGCAGCTTTCCCGGGACAGGGGTTGGTAACACTGAAGCTTTCTTT

J gene: TRBJ2-7
clone size: .
V gene: TRBV7-8
D gene: TRBD1
CDR3 protein: CASSSIRPGQGAREQYF
CDR3 DNA: TGTGCCAGCAGCTCAATCCGACCGGGACAGGGGGCCAGAGAGCAGTACTTC

J gene: TRBJ1-5
clone size: .
V gene: TRBV4-2
D gene: .
CDR3 protein: CASSQDFGGNQPQHF
CDR3 DNA: TGTGCCAGCAGCCAAGATTTCGGAGGGAATCAGCCCCAGCATTTT

J gene: TRBJ2-3
clone size: .
V gene: TRBV27
D gene: TRBD2
CDR3 protein: CASRRWGGGTVTDTQYF
CDR3 DNA: TGTGCCAGCAGGCGGTGGGGCGGGGGGACGGTCACAGATACGCAGTATTTT

J gene: TRBJ2-5
clone size: .
V gene: TRBV27
D gene: TRBD1
CDR3 protein: CASSFAFSGTGGGETQYF
CDR3 DNA: TGTGCCAGCAGTTTCGCCTTCTCCGGGACAGGGGGCGGGGAGACCCAGTACTTC

J gene: TRBJ1-3
clone size: .
V gene: TRBV29-1
D gene: .
CDR3 protein: CSVAGSSGNTIYF
CDR3 DNA: TGCAGCGTTGCGGGGTCCTCTGGAAACACCATATATTTT

J gene: TRBJ2-7
clone size: .
V gene: TRBV12-3/TRBV12-4
D gene: .
CDR3 protein: CASSLGGREQYF
CDR3 DNA: TGTGCCAGCAGTCTCGGGGGGCGGGAGCAGTACTTC

J gene: TRBJ1-2
clone size: .
V gene: TRBV21-1
D gene: .
CDR3 protein: CASRGAGCGYTF
CDR3 DNA: TGTGCCAGCAGAGGGGCGGGGTGTGGCTACACCTTC

J gene: TRBJ1-1
clone size: .
V gene: TRBV19
D gene: TRBD1
CDR3 protein: CASSNRGRGNTEAFF
CDR3 DNA: TGTGCCAGTAGTAACAGGGGTAGGGGGAACACTGAAGCTTTCTTT

J gene: TRBJ2-2
clone size: .
V gene: TRBV2
D gene: TRBD2
CDR3 protein: CASRVAGGHDNTGELFF
CDR3 DNA: TGTGCCAGCAGGGTAGCGGGAGGGCACGATAACACCGGGGAGCTGTTTTTT